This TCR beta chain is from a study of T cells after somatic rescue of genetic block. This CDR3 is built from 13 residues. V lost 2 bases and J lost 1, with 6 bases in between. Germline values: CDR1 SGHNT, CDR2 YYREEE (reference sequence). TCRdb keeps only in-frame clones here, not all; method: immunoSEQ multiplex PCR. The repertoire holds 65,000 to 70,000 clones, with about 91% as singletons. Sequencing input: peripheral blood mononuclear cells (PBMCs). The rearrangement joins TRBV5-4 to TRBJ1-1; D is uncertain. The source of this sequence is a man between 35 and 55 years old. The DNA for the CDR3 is TGTGCCAGCAGCTTCCTGACGAACACTGAAGCTTTCTTT. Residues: CASSFLTNTEAFF.